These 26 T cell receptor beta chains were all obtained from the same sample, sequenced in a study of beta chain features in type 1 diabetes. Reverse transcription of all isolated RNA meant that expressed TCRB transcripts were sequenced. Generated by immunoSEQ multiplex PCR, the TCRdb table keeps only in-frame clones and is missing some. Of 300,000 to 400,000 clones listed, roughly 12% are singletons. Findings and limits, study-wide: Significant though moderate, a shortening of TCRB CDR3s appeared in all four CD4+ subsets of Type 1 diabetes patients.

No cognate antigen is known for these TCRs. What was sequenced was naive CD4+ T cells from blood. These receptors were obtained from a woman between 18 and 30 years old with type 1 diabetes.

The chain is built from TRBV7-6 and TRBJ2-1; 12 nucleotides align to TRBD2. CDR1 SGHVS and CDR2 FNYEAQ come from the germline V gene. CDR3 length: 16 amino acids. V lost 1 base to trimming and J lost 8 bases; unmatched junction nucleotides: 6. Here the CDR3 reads CASSLVPSGRGDEQFF. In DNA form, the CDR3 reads TGTGCCAGCAGCTTAGTTCCTAGCGGGAGGGGGGATGAGCAGTTCTTC.

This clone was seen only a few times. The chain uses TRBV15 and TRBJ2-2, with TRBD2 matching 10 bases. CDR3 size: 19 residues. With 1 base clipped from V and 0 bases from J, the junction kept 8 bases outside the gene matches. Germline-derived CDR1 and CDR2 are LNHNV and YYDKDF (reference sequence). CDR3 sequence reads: CATSRARASGRANTGELFF. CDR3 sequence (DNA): TGTGCCACCAGCAGAGCCAGGGCTAGCGGGAGAGCGAACACCGGGGAGCTGTTTTTT.

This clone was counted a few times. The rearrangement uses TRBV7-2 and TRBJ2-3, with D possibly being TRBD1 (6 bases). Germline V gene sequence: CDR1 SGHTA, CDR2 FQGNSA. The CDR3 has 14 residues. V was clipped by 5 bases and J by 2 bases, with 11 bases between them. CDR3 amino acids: CASSVGQSTDTQYF. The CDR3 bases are TGTGCCAGCAGCGTTGGACAGTCCACAGATACGCAGTATTTT.

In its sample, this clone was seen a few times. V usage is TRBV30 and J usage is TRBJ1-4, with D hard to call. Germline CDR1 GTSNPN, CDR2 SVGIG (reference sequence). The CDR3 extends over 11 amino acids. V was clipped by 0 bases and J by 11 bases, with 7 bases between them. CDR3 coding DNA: TGTGCCTGGAGTGTACTAGGGAAACTGTTTTTT. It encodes CAWSVLGKLFF.

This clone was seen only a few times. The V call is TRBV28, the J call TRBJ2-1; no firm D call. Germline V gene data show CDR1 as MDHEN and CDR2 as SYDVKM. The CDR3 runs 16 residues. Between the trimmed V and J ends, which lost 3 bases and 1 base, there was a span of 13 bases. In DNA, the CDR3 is TGTGCCAGCAGTTTGATAAGCGCCGGTTCCTACAATGAGCAGTTCTTC. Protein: CASSLISAGSYNEQFF.

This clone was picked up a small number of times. The CDR3 here is CASSQHPGQGYEQYF. CDR3 nucleotide sequence: TGTGCCAGCAGCCAACACCCGGGACAGGGGTACGAGCAGTACTTC. The chain links TRBV7-3 to TRBJ2-7; TRBD1 aligns across 10 bases. The germline CDR1 and CDR2 sequences are SGHTA and FQGTGA. V shed 5 bases, J shed 4 bases, and the junction held 8 bases outside the gene matches. The CDR3 runs 15 residues. The full variable domain, rest sourced from reference TRBV7-3 and TRBJ2-7, is GAGVSQTPSNKVTEKGKYVELRCDPISGHTALYWYRQSLGQGPEFLIYFQGTGAADDSGLPNDRFFAVRPEGSVSTLKIQRTERGDSAVYLCASSQHPGQGYEQYFGPGTRLTVT.

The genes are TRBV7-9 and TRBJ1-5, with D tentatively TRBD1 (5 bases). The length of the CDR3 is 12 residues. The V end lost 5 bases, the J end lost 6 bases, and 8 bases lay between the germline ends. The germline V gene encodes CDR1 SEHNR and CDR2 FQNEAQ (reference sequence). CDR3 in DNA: TGTGCCAGCAGCCCCCAGGGTCAGCCCCAGCATTTT. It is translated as CASSPQGQPQHF. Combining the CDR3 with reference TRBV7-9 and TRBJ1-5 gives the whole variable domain DTGVSQNPRHKITKRGQNVTFRCDPISEHNRLYWYRQTLGQGPEFLTYFQNEAQLEKSRLLSDRFSAERPKGSFSTLEIQRTEQGDSAMYLCASSPQGQPQHFGDGTRLSIL.

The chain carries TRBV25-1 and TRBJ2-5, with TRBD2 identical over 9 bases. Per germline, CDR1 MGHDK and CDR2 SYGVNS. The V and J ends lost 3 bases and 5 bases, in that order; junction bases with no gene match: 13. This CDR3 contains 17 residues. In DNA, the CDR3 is TGTGCCAGCAGTGAGGGGGTGGCTAGCGGGATGGCGGAGACCCAGTACTTC. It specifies CASSEGVASGMAETQYF.

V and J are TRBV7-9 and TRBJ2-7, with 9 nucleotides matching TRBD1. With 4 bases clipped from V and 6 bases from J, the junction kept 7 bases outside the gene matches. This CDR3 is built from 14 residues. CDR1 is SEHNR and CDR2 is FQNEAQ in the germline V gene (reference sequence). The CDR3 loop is CASSYVGQGGEQYF. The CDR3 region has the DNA TGTGCCAGCAGCTATGTGGGACAGGGCGGCGAGCAGTACTTC.

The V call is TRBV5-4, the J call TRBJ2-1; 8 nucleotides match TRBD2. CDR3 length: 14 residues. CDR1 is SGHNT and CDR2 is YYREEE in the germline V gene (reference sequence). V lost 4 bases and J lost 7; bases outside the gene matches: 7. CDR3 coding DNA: TGTGCCAGCAGCAGGGGACTAGTAGGAAATGAGCAGTTCTTC. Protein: CASSRGLVGNEQFF.

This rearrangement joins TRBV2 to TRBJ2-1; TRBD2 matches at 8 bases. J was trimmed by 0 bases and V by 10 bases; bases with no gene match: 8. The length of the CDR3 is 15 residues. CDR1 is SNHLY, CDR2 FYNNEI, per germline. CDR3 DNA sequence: TGTGCCACGACTTTGCGGGAGGTCTCCTACAATGAGCAGTTCTTC. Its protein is CATTLREVSYNEQFF. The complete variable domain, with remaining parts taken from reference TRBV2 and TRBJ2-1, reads EPEVTQTPSHQVTQMGQEVILRCVPISNHLYFYWYRQILGQKVEFLVSFYNNEISEKSEIFDDQFSVERPDGSNFTLKIRSTKLEDSAMYFCATTLREVSYNEQFFGPGTRLTVL.

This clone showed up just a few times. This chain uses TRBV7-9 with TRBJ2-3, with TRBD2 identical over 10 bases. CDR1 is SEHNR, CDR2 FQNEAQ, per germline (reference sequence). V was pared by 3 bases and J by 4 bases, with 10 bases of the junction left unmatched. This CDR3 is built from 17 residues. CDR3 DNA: TGTGCCAGCAGCTTCCTGGTAGCGGGAGGTGGTGCAGATACGCAGTATTTT. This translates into CASSFLVAGGGADTQYF.

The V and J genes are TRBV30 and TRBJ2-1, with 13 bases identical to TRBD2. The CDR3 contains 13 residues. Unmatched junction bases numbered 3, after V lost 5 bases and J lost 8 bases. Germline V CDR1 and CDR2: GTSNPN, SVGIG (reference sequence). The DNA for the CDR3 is TGTGCCTGGGGACTAGCGGGAGTGTATGAGCAGTTCTTC. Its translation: CAWGLAGVYEQFF.

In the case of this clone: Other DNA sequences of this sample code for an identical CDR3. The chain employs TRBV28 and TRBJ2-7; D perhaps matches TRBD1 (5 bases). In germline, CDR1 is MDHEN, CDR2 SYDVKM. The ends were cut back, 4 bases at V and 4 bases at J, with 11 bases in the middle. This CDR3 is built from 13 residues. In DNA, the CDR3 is TGTGCCAGCAGTTCACCAGGGTTGTACGAGCAGTACTTC. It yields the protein CASSSPGLYEQYF.

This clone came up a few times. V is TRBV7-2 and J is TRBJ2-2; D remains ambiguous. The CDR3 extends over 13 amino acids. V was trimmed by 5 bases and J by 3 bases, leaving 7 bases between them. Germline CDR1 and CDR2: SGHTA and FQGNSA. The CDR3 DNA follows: TGTGCCAGCAGCCAACGGGACACCGGGGAGCTGTTTTTT. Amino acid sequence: CASSQRDTGELFF. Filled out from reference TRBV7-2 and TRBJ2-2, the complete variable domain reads GAGVSQSPSNKVTEKGKDVELRCDPISGHTALYWYRQSLGQGLEFLIYFQGNSAPDKSGLPSDRFSAERTGGSVSTLTIQRTQQEDSAVYLCASSQRDTGELFFGEGSRLTVL.

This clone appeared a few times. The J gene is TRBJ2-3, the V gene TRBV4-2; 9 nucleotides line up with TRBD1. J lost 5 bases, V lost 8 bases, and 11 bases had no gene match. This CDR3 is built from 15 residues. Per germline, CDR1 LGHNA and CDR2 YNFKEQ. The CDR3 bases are TGTGCCAGCGTACCTGGACAGGGGCGGATAGATACGCAGTATTTT. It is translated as CASVPGQGRIDTQYF.

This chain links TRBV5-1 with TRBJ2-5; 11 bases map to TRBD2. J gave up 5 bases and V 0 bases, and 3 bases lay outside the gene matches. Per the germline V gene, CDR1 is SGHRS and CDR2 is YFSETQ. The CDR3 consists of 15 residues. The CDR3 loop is CASSLVLAGEETQYF. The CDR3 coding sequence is TGCGCCAGCAGCTTGGTACTAGCGGGAGAGGAGACCCAGTACTTC.

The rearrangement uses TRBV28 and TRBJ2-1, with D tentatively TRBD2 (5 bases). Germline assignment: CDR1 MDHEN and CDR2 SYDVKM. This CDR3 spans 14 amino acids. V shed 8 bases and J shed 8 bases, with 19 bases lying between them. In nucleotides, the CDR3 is TGTGCCAGCCATGAGGGCCGACACCGGGATGAGCAGTTCTTC. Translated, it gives CASHEGRHRDEQFF.

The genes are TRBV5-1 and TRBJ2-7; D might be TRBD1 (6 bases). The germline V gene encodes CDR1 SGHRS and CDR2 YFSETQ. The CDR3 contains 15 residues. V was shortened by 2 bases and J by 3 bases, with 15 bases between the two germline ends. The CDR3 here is CASSFSAGTHYEQYF. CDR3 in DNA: TGCGCCAGCAGCTTCTCTGCCGGGACACACTACGAGCAGTACTTC.

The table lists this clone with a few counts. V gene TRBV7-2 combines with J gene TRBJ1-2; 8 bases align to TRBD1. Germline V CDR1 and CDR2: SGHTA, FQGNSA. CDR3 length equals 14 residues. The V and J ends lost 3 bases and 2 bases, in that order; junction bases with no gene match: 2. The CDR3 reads CASSLDRDNYGYTF. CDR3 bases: TGTGCCAGCAGCTTGGACAGGGACAACTATGGCTACACCTTC.

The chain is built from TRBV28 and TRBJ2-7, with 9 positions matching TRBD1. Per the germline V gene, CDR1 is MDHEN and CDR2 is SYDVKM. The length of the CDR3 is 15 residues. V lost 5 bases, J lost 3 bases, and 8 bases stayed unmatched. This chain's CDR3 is CASSPRDRAYYEQYF. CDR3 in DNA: TGTGCCAGCAGTCCCCGGGACAGGGCCTACTACGAGCAGTACTTC.

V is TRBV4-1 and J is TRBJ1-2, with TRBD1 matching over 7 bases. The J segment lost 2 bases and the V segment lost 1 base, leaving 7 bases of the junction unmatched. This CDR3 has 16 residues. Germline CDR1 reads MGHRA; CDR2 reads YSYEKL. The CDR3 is CASSQGWRGLNYGYTF. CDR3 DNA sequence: TGCGCCAGCAGCCAAGGATGGAGGGGGCTGAACTATGGCTACACCTTC.

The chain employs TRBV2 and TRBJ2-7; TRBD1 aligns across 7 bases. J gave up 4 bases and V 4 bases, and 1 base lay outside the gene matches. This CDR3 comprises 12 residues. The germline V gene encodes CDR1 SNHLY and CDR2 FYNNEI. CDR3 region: CASSVDRYEQYV. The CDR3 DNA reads TGTGCCAGCAGTGTGGACAGGTACGAGCAGTACGTC.

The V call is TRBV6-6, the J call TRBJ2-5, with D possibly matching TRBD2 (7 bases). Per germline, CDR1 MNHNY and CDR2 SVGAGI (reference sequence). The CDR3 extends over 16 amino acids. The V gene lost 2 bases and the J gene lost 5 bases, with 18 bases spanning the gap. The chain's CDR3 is CASSYGGGGSVETQYF. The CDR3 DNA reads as TGTGCCAGCAGTTACGGAGGGGGAGGGTCGGTGGAGACCCAGTACTTC.

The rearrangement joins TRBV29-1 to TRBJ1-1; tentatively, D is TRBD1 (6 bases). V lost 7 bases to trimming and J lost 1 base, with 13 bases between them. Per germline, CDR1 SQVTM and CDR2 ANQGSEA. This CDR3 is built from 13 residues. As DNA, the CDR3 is TGCAGCGCCCAGGGGAGGGGGAACACTGAAGCTTTCTTT. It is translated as CSAQGRGNTEAFF. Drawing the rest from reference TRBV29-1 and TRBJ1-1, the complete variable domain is SAVISQKPSRDICQRGTSLTIQCQVDSQVTMMFWYRQQPGQSLTLIATANQGSEATYESGFVIDKFPISRPNLTFSTLTVSNMSPEDSSIYLCSAQGRGNTEAFFGQGTRLTVV.

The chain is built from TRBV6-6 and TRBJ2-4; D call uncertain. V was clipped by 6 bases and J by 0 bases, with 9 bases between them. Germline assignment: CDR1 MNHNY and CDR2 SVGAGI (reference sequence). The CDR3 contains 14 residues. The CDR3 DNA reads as TGTGCCAGCAGGAACACAGTAGCCAAAAACATTCAGTACTTC. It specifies CASRNTVAKNIQYF.